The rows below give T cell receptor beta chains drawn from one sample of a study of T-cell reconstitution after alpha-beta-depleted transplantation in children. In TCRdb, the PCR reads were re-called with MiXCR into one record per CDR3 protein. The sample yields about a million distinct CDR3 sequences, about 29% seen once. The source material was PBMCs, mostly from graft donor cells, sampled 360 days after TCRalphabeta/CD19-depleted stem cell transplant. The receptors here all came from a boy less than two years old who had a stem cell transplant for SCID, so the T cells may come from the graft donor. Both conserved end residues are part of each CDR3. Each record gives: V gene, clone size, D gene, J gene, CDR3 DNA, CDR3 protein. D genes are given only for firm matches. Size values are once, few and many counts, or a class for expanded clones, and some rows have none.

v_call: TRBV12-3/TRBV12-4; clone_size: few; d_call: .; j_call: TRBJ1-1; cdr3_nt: TGTGCCAGCAGTTTAGGGGAGGAGGCTTTCTTT; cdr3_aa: CASSLGEEAFF
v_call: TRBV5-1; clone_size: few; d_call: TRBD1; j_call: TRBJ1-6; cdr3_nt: TGCGCCAGCAGCCCGGGAGGGACAGGAGGATCACCCCTCCACTTT; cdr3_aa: CASSPGGTGGSPLHF
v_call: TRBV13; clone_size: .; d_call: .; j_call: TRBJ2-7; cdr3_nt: TGTGCCAGCAGACGCGCGGGATTATCCTACGAGCAGTACTTC; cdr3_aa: CASRRAGLSYEQYF
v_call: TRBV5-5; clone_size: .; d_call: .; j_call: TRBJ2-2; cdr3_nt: TGTGCCAGCGCAGCTTGGACAGTCCGAAACACCGGGGAGCTGTTTTTT; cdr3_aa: CASAAWTVRNTGELFF
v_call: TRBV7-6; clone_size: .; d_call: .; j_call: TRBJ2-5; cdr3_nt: TGTGCCAGCAGCTTAGGCCCCTGGGAAGTAGAGACCCAGTACTTC; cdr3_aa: CASSLGPWEVETQYF
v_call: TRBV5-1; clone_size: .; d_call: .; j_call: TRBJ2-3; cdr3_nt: TGCGCCAGCAGCTTGTGGGGACGGATCACAGATACGCAGTATTTT; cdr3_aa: CASSLWGRITDTQYF
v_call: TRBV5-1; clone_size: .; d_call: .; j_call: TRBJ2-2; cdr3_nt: TGCGCCAGCAGCGGACGCCAGGGAGTAGGCACCGGGGAGCTGTTTTTT; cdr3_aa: CASSGRQGVGTGELFF
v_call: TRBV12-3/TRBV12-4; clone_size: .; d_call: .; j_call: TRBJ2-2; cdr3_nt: TGTGCCAGCACCTCGACTAGATACACCGGGGAGCTGTTTTTT; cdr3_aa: CASTSTRYTGELFF
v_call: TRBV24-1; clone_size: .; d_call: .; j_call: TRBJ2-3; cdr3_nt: TGTGCCACCAGTGACCCCCGGGACCGGACAGATACGCAGTATTTT; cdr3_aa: CATSDPRDRTDTQYF
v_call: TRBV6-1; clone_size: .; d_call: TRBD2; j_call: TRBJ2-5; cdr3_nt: TGTGCCAGCGGGGGGGGACAAGAGACCCAGTACTTC; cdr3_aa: CASGGGQETQYF
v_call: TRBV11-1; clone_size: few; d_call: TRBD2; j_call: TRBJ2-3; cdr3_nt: TGTGCCAGCAGCCGACTAACTACTAGCGGGGGGGAAACAGATACGCAGTATTTT; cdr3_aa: CASSRLTTSGGETDTQYF
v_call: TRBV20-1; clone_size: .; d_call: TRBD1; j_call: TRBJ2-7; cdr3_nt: TGCAGTGCTAGTGGCACAGGGGTATCCTACGAGCAGTACTTC; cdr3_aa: CSASGTGVSYEQYF
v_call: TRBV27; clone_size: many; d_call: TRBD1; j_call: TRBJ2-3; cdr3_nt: TGTGCCAGTTACCCCGGGACAGGGGGCCCCTCTGATACGCAGTATTTT; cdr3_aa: CASYPGTGGPSDTQYF
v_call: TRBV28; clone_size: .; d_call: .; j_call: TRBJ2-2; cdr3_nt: TGTGCCAGCACAACCGGGACGGCGAACACCGGGGAGCTGTTTTTT; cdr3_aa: CASTTGTANTGELFF
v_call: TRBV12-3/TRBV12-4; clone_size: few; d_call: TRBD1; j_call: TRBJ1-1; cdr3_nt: TGTGCCAGCAGCCGACAGGGAAGGGGGACTGAAGCTTTCTTT; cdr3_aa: CASSRQGRGTEAFF
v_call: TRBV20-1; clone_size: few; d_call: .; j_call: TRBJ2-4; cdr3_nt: TGCAGTGCCTACCTCCCAAACATTCAGTACTTC; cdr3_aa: CSAYLPNIQYF
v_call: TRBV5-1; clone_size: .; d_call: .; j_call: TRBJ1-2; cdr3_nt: TGCGCCAGCAGCGGGCAGGGGAAGTCGGATGGCTACACCTTC; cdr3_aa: CASSGQGKSDGYTF
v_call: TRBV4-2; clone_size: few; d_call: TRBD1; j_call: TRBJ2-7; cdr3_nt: TGTGCCAGCAGCCAAATCGTTGGACAGGGGGCCTACGAGCAGTACTTC; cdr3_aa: CASSQIVGQGAYEQYF
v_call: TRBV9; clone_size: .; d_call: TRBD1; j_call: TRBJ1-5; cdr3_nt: TGTGCCAGCAGCGCGGGACAGGGCTATAATCAGCCCCAGCATTTT; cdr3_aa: CASSAGQGYNQPQHF
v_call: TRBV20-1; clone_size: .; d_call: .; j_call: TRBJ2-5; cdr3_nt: TGCAGCCGGGTCAGAGGAGAGACCCAGTACTTC; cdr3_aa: CSRVRGETQYF
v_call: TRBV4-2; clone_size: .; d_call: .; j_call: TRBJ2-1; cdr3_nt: TGTGCCAGCAGCCAAGACGAGGACTTATACTCCTACAATGAGCAGTTCTTC; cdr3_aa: CASSQDEDLYSYNEQFF
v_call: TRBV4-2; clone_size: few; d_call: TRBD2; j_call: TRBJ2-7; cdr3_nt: TGTGCCAGCAGCCAACCCGGGGGGGGCTACGAGCAGTACTTC; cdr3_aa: CASSQPGGGYEQYF
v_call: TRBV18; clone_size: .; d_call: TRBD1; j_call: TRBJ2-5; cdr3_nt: TGTGCCAGCTCACCAGGACAGGGGGTTCAAGAGACCCAGTACTTC; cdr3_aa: CASSPGQGVQETQYF
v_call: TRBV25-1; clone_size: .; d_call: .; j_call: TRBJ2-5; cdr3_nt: TGTGCCAGCAGTGATCCAAAAGGACCGAAAGAGACCCAGTACTTC; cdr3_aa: CASSDPKGPKETQYF